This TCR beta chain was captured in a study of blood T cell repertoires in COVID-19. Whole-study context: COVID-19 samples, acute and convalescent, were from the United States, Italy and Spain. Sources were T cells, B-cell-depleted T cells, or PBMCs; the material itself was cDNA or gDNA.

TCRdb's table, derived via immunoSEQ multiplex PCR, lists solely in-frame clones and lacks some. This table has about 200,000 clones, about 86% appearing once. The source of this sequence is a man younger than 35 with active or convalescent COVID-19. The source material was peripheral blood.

CDR3 in amino acids: CASSWTSGNTGELFF. The CDR3 DNA is TGTGCCAGTAGTTGGACTAGCGGGAACACCGGGGAGCTGTTTTTT. The V and J genes are TRBV19 and TRBJ2-2; the match to TRBD2 covers 10 bases. The CDR3 totals 15 residues. Germline CDR1 is LNHDA and CDR2 is SQIVND (reference sequence). Trimming cost V 5 bases and J 1 base; bases outside gene matches: 1.